The rows below give T cell receptor beta chains drawn from one sample of a study of T cell changes during pregnancy in multiple sclerosis. TCRdb's table, derived via immunoSEQ multiplex PCR, lists solely in-frame clones and lacks some. The sample lists some 30,000 clones; roughly 91% were seen once. Sequenced here: CD8+ T cells from peripheral blood mononuclear cells, sampled in the second trimester of pregnancy. The receptor set was obtained from a female donor in good health, enrolled as a control in a pregnancy study. Each CDR3 is given with its conserved first and last residue. The D gene is left open where the match is weak.

NA TRBJ2-2 TRBV6-1 CASSVNRVNTGELFF TGTGCCAGCAGTGTGAACAGGGTGAACACCGGGGAGCTGTTTTTT
NA TRBJ2-2 TRBV4-2 CASLAGGTGELFF TGTGCCAGTCTTGCGGGTGGAACCGGGGAGCTGTTTTTT
TRBD2 TRBJ2-7 TRBV5-1 CASSSGTSGPSSYEQYF TGCGCCAGCAGCTCTGGGACTAGCGGGCCTAGCTCCTACGAGCAGTACTTC
NA TRBJ2-7 TRBV6-5 CASSVRAGSSYEQYF TGTGCCAGCAGTGTCAGGGCGGGGAGCTCCTACGAGCAGTACTTC
TRBD2 TRBJ2-5 TRBV14 CASSQLAGGLVRKETQYF TGTGCCAGCAGCCAACTAGCGGGGGGACTCGTACGTAAAGAGACCCAGTACTTC
TRBD1 TRBJ1-1 TRBV7-9 CASRKQGFNTEAFF TGTGCCAGCAGGAAACAGGGGTTCAACACTGAAGCTTTCTTT
NA TRBJ2-7 TRBV7-9 CASSFDNSYEQYF TGTGCCAGCAGCTTTGACAATTCCTACGAGCAGTACTTC
TRBD1 TRBJ2-1 TRBV4-3 CASSHGQGNNEQFF TGCGCCAGCAGCCACGGACAGGGGAACAATGAGCAGTTCTTC
NA TRBJ1-2 TRBV6-5 CASSYLAGLDYGYTF TGTGCCAGCAGTTACTTGGCAGGGCTGGACTATGGCTACACCTTC
TRBD1 TRBJ2-7 TRBV30 CAWRDPGTGYYEQYF TGTGCCTGGCGAGACCCCGGGACAGGCTACTACGAGCAGTACTTC
TRBD2 TRBJ2-2 TRBV5-4 CASTERGTNTGELFF TGTGCCAGCACTGAGCGGGGGACGAACACCGGGGAGCTGTTTTTT
TRBD1 TRBJ1-1 TRBV10-3 CAIRSQGARTEAFF TGTGCCATCAGATCACAGGGGGCGAGAACTGAAGCTTTCTTT
TRBD1 TRBJ1-1 TRBV6-5 CASSLGQGPNTEAFF TGTGCCAGCAGTCTGGGACAGGGTCCAAACACTGAAGCTTTCTTT
NA TRBJ1-1 TRBV7-9 CASSLLATEAFF TGTGCCAGCAGCTTATTGGCCACTGAAGCTTTCTTT
NA TRBJ2-7 TRBV19 CASSIGSTYEQYF TGTGCCAGTAGTATCGGGTCTACCTACGAGCAGTACTTC
TRBD2 TRBJ2-1 TRBV9 CASSDPEGASGDNEQFF TGTGCCAGCAGCGACCCAGAGGGGGCTAGCGGGGACAATGAGCAGTTCTTC
NA TRBJ2-3 TRBV6-1 CASSEAPETDTQYF TGTGCCAGCAGTGAAGCGCCTGAGACAGATACGCAGTATTTT
TRBD2 TRBJ2-1 TRBV4-1 CASSPTQRGVNNEQFF TGCGCCAGCAGCCCGACCCAGCGGGGGGTAAACAATGAGCAGTTCTTC
NA TRBJ2-1 TRBV5-6 CASSLGGSVYEQFF TGTGCCAGCAGCTTGGGTGGTAGCGTGTATGAGCAGTTCTTC
NA TRBJ1-1 TRBV11-2 CASSLGEGFEAFF TGTGCCAGCAGCTTAGGGGAGGGGTTTGAAGCTTTCTTT
NA TRBJ1-2 TRBV6-5 CASGAGDRYGYTF TGTGCCAGCGGAGCAGGGGATAGGTATGGCTACACCTTC
TRBD1 TRBJ2-2 TRBV29-1 CSRGQGLGELFF TGCAGCAGAGGACAGGGGTTAGGGGAGCTGTTTTTT
NA TRBJ2-2 TRBV7-2 CASSPTGARGVNTGELFF TGTGCCAGCAGTCCGACTGGTGCTCGCGGGGTTAACACCGGGGAGCTGTTTTTT
TRBD1 TRBJ1-2 TRBV9 CASSEATGPYGYTF TGTGCCAGCAGCGAGGCGACAGGGCCCTATGGCTACACCTTC